This T cell receptor (beta chain) is from a study of T cell responses to AZD1222 COVID-19 vaccine. Study at large: Pooled in the analysis were second doses at about 4 or about 12 weeks.

Study-level points and caveats: Spike as a whole was targeted by vaccine-associated CD4 TCRs, dominant at 160-218 and 743-854.

In its sample, this clone was seen once. Its antigen is still unknown. Profiled with immunoSEQ multiplex PCR; TCRdb holds only in-frame clones, not every one. The sample yields about 110,000 clones, about nine tenths seen once. The receptor's source is an adult in good health. Specimen: peripheral blood, collected on day 0 of AZD1222 vaccination.

DNA of the CDR3: TGCGCCAGCAGCTTGGAATGGGGGAACACTGAAGCTTTCTTT. Protein product: CASSLEWGNTEAFF. The rearrangement uses TRBV5-1 and TRBJ1-1; D is uncertain. Trimming took 0 bases from V and 1 from J, leaving 7 bases between them. The CDR3 sequence is 14 residues long. Per germline, CDR1 SGHRS and CDR2 YFSETQ.